Following are 21 T cell receptor beta chains from one sample sequenced in a study of T cell changes during pregnancy in multiple sclerosis. Assay used: immunoSEQ multiplex PCR; TCRdb lists only in-frame clones, some missing. The table has approximately 93,000 clones, less than 95% seen once. The sample was peripheral blood, taken before pregnancy. The receptors were gathered from a female donor with multiple sclerosis, enrolled in a pregnancy study.

V gene TRBV5-4 combines with J gene TRBJ1-2; no reliable D call. The CDR3 runs to 14 residues. Trimming shortened V by 5 bases and J by 4 bases, and 15 bases separated the two germline ends. Germline V gene sequence: CDR1 SGHNT, CDR2 YYREEE (reference sequence). In nucleotides, the CDR3 is TGTGCCAGCAGGGTGTGGGCGACGCTCTATGGCTACACCTTC. Protein: CASRVWATLYGYTF.

The V call is TRBV29-1, the J call TRBJ1-2; D unresolved. In germline, CDR1 is SQVTM, CDR2 ANQGSEA. CDR3 length equals 12 residues. Trimming shortened V by 6 bases and J by 8 bases, and 16 bases separated the two germline ends. The CDR3, as DNA: TGCAGCGTCGGAGGGCCTATTAAAGGCTACACCTTC. Its protein is CSVGGPIKGYTF.

The V and J genes are TRBV25-1 and TRBJ1-1, with 8 bases identical to TRBD1. The germline V gene has CDR1 MGHDK and CDR2 SYGVNS. The CDR3 loop spans 15 amino acids. With V trimmed by 5 bases and J by 4 bases, 9 bases remained unmatched. For the CDR3, the DNA is TGTGCCAGCAGTAAAACCAGGGGGCGCGGCACTGAAGCTTTCTTT. Amino acid sequence: CASSKTRGRGTEAFF.

This clone was recorded only once. The rearrangement joins TRBV2 to TRBJ2-7; 7 bases align to TRBD2. The CDR3 totals 15 residues. J gave up 0 bases and V 8 bases, and 10 bases lay outside the gene matches. Germline V gene data show CDR1 as SNHLY and CDR2 as FYNNEI. The CDR3 DNA follows: TGTGCCAGCGGGTCCGGGAGGACCACCTCCTACGAGCAGTACTTC. Protein sequence: CASGSGRTTSYEQYF.

Worth noting for this clone: Other DNA sequences within the sample encode an identical CDR3. The rearrangement links TRBV25-1 to TRBJ1-6, with D uncertain. In germline, CDR1 is MGHDK, CDR2 SYGVNS. The V and J ends lost 6 bases and 3 bases respectively, with 12 bases between them. The CDR3 consists of 15 residues. In DNA, the CDR3 is TGTGCCAGCAGCGGAGGTGGGCTCTATAATTCACCCCTCCACTTT. Translation: CASSGGGLYNSPLHF.

This clone has a single count. This chain links TRBV7-2 with TRBJ2-7; 13 nucleotides agree with TRBD2. V lost 1 base, J lost 7 bases, and 10 bases stayed unmatched. There are 17 residues in the CDR3. Per germline, CDR1 SGHTA and CDR2 FQGNSA. CDR3 sequence reads: CASSLGGTSGRAGEQYF. Here the CDR3 DNA reads TGTGCCAGCAGCTTAGGTGGAACTAGCGGGAGGGCAGGGGAGCAGTACTTC.

CDR3 residues: CASIGTEAYNEQFF. The CDR3 region has the DNA TGTGCCAGCATAGGGACAGAGGCCTACAATGAGCAGTTCTTC. The J gene is TRBJ2-1, the V gene TRBV2, with 7 bases lining up with TRBD1. Germline V gene sequence: CDR1 SNHLY, CDR2 FYNNEI. The CDR3 is 14 residues long. Trimming at V came to 7 bases and at J to 2 bases, leaving 5 bases not matched to a gene. Looking up the rest from reference TRBV2 and TRBJ2-1 gives the full variable domain: EPEVTQTPSHQVTQMGQEVILRCVPISNHLYFYWYRQILGQKVEFLVSFYNNEISEKSEIFDDQFSVERPDGSNFTLKIRSTKLEDSAMYFCASIGTEAYNEQFFGPGTRLTVL.

J is TRBJ1-2 and V is TRBV20-1, with D possibly being TRBD1 (6 bases). The CDR3 contains 11 residues. Trimming removed 5 bases from V and 8 bases from J, with 12 bases in between. Germline values: CDR1 DFQATT, CDR2 SNEGSKA (reference sequence). The CDR3 spells CSAPTGAGYTF. CDR3 nucleotides: TGCAGTGCTCCGACAGGCGCCGGCTACACCTTC.

This sequence joins TRBV2 and TRBJ1-1; unclear D gene. This CDR3 is 13 amino acids long. V was shortened by 8 bases and J by 1 base, with 11 bases between the two germline ends. Looked up from germline, CDR1 is SNHLY and CDR2 is FYNNEI. This chain's CDR3 is CASGKDWNTEAFF. The CDR3 coding sequence is TGTGCCAGCGGCAAGGACTGGAACACTGAAGCTTTCTTT.

The chain recombines TRBV5-8 with TRBJ1-1, with TRBD1 as a possible D gene (5 bases). Looked up from germline, CDR1 is SGHTS and CDR2 is YDEGEE. The CDR3 loop spans 15 amino acids. V gave up 1 base and J gave up 1 base, with 11 bases separating them. CDR3 sequence: CASSLSHRSNTEAFF. Here the CDR3 DNA reads TGTGCCAGCAGCTTGAGCCACAGGTCGAACACTGAAGCTTTCTTT.

The chain joins TRBV12-5 to TRBJ2-6, with 10 nucleotides matching TRBD1. The ends lost 0 bases at V and 2 bases at J; junction bases unmatched: 13. Per the germline V gene, CDR1 is LGHNT and CDR2 is FRNRAP. This CDR3 has 21 residues. The CDR3 loop reads CASGLVLTGTGDTAGANVLTF. For the CDR3, the DNA is TGTGCTAGTGGTTTGGTACTAACCGGGACAGGGGATACGGCTGGGGCCAACGTCCTGACTTTC.

J is TRBJ2-6 and V is TRBV29-1, with D perhaps matching TRBD2 (5 bases). Germline CDR1 and CDR2: SQVTM and ANQGSEA. The CDR3 is made up of 17 amino acids. V was clipped by 3 bases and J by 0 bases, with 15 bases between them. Written as DNA, the CDR3 is TGCAGCGTTGACGACGGGGAAATCAGCTCTGGGGCCAACGTCCTGACTTTC. The encoded protein is CSVDDGEISSGANVLTF. The full variable domain, rest sourced from reference TRBV29-1 and TRBJ2-6, is SAVISQKPSRDICQRGTSLTIQCQVDSQVTMMFWYRQQPGQSLTLIATANQGSEATYESGFVIDKFPISRPNLTFSTLTVSNMSPEDSSIYLCSVDDGEISSGANVLTFGAGSRLTVL.

V usage is TRBV19 and J usage is TRBJ2-7; the D gene is possibly TRBD1 (6 bases). The CDR3 sequence is 14 residues long. CDR1 LNHDA and CDR2 SQIVND come from the germline V gene (reference sequence). With 5 bases removed from V and 2 bases from J, the gap between germline ends came to 13 bases. The CDR3 is CASSLRTAPYEQYF. In DNA form, the CDR3 reads TGTGCCAGTAGTCTTCGGACAGCCCCCTACGAGCAGTACTTC.

The V gene is TRBV19, the J gene TRBJ1-4; 7 bases are shared with TRBD1. Germline V lookup: CDR1 LNHDA, CDR2 SQIVND (reference sequence). Unmatched junction bases numbered 8, after V lost 6 bases and J lost 7 bases. CDR3 length equals 14 residues. CDR3 protein: CASRYRGAAEKLFF. CDR3 DNA sequence: TGTGCCAGTAGGTACAGGGGAGCGGCTGAAAAACTGTTTTTT.

V is TRBV5-1 and J is TRBJ2-1; 11 nucleotides line up with TRBD1. Germline assignment: CDR1 SGHRS and CDR2 YFSETQ. J was trimmed by 4 bases and V by 2 bases; bases with no gene match: 2. CDR3 size: 15 residues. The CDR3 DNA reads TGCGCCAGCAGCTTTGGGGACAGGGGGTACAATGAGCAGTTCTTC. Translated: CASSFGDRGYNEQFF.

The chain joins TRBV5-1 to TRBJ1-1; 7 nucleotides line up with TRBD1. The CDR3 loop spans 16 amino acids. Trimming at V came to 4 bases and at J to 2 bases, leaving 11 bases not matched to a gene. Germline lookup yields CDR1 SGHRS and CDR2 YFSETQ. CDR3 in amino acids: CASSQTGGQPNTEAFF. In nucleotides, the CDR3 is TGCGCCAGCAGCCAGACCGGGGGACAGCCCAACACTGAAGCTTTCTTT.

V is TRBV5-8 and J is TRBJ2-1, with D perhaps matching TRBD1 (6 bases). The length of the CDR3 is 14 residues. CDR1 is SGHTS, CDR2 YDEGEE, per germline. V was clipped by 2 bases and J by 12 bases, with 18 bases between them. CDR3 protein: CASSFRRQDKGQFF. CDR3 DNA: TGTGCCAGCAGCTTTAGAAGACAGGACAAGGGGCAGTTCTTC.

CDR3: CASSGSTYEQYF. The CDR3, as DNA: TGTGCCAGTAGTGGCAGTACCTACGAGCAGTACTTC. The genes are TRBV19 and TRBJ2-7; no clear D. Trimming shortened V by 5 bases and J by 2 bases, and 7 bases separated the two germline ends. Germline CDR1 is LNHDA and CDR2 is SQIVND (reference sequence). The CDR3 length is 12 residues.

Details on this clone: The sample contains more than one DNA sequence encoding this CDR3. The J gene is TRBJ1-1, the V gene TRBV4-1, with D uncertain. This CDR3 contains 13 residues. The V gene's germline CDR1 is MGHRA and CDR2 YSYEKL. Between the trimmed V and J ends, which lost 1 base and 2 bases, there was a span of 5 bases. As DNA, the CDR3 is TGCGCCAGCAGCCAAGCAGGCAACACTGAAGCTTTCTTT. The encoded protein is CASSQAGNTEAFF.

Written as DNA, the CDR3 is TGTGCCTCCGCCTTTGCAGCGTACAATGAGCAGTTCTTC. The encoded protein is CASAFAAYNEQFF. The rearrangement links TRBV30 to TRBJ2-1; the D is unclear. Germline loops: CDR1 GTSNPN, CDR2 SVGIG (reference sequence). This CDR3 has 13 residues. V lost 7 bases, J lost 4 bases, and 14 bases lay in between.

V and J are TRBV19 and TRBJ2-6; D is undetermined. V lost 6 bases and J 0 bases, leaving 6 bases between the germline ends. This CDR3 comprises 14 residues. Germline-derived CDR1 and CDR2 are LNHDA and SQIVND (reference sequence). In DNA form, the CDR3 reads TGTGCCAGTAGGGAGCGCTCTGGGGCCAACGTCCTGACTTTC. It specifies CASRERSGANVLTF.